This T cell receptor (beta chain) appears in the sequencing data of a study of OX40 agonist ivuxolimab in advanced cancers. General study findings and limits: The study found that CD8+ T cells averaged more expanded clones than CD4+.

Repertoires were generated with immunoSEQ multiplex PCR, while TCRdb's copy carries only in-frame clones and drops some. The data contain roughly 76,000 clones, 85% of them singletons. Concerning this clone: The antigen is not known.

The length of the CDR3 is 17 residues. Trimming stripped 1 base from V and 5 bases from J, with 20 bases between. The germline V gene has CDR1 KGHSH and CDR2 LQKENI. This sequence originates from an adult with an advanced solid tumor such as melanoma, head and neck, liver or kidney cancer. Sequenced material: CD4+ or CD8+ T cells sorted from blood, taken in a trial of the OX40 agonist ivuxolimab. This chain connects TRBV18 to TRBJ1-2; possible D gene TRBD1, 6 bases. The CDR3 nucleotides read TGTGCCAGCTCACCACTTCGGACAGTGGAAGGGGGATATGGCTACACCTTC. This encodes CASSPLRTVEGGYGYTF.